This T cell receptor (beta chain) came from a study of regulatory T cells in long-lasting Graves disease. Assembly of TCR beta libraries relied on iRepertoire HTBI primers together with Arm-PCR of CDR3 regions. TCRdb reprocessed the multiplex PCR reads via MiXCR and lists one record per CDR3 protein. The sample carries about 460,000 distinct CDR3 sequences, under 25% recorded once. The germline CDR1 and CDR2 sequences are SQVTM and ANQGSEA. V was cut by 4 bases and J by 5 bases, with 11 bases left in between. The CDR3 contains 12 residues. The time point is: persistent/refractory GD, antithyroid drugs over 5 years with positive TRAb. PBMC RNA served as the TCR library source.

This TCR was recovered from a female donor with Graves disease. J is TRBJ1-2 and V is TRBV29-1; D is possibly TRBD1 (5 bases). Sequenced material: peripheral blood mononuclear cells (PBMCs), taken when the disease was refractory, from a patient treated with antithyroid drugs. The CDR3 nucleotides read TGCAGCGTTGCCCCGGGACCATATGGCTACACCTTC. Translation gives CSVAPGPYGYTF.